The 8 T cell receptor beta chains below come from one sample, sequenced in a study of tumor-infiltrating lymphocytes in primary liver carcinoma. Both blood RNA, taken from unsorted whole blood, and germline DNA were extracted. Using a constant-region primer together with ProtoScript II reverse transcriptase, TCR beta cDNA was made from roughly 520 ng of total RNA. TCR beta libraries came from three nested multiplex PCR rounds using slightly modified ARM-PCR. TRBV1-TRBV30 forward primers paired with a C-beta reverse primer were used in the first two PCR rounds, which ran about 11 cycles each. One entry per CDR3 protein results from TCRdb running MiXCR on the multiplex PCR reads. The data hold some 180,000 distinct CDR3 sequences, with about 60% observed a single time. Sequenced: peripheral blood. Every receptor here comes from a man in his forties or fifties with primary liver carcinoma and hepatitis B virus infection.

This clonotype was counted a few times. The chain couples TRBV6-1 to TRBJ2-3; a possible D gene is TRBD2 (6 bases). Trimming removed 7 bases from V and 0 bases from J, with 8 bases in between. There are 13 residues in the CDR3. Per the germline V gene, CDR1 is MNHNS and CDR2 is SASEGT. The CDR3 here is CASTGTSTDTQYF. The CDR3 nucleotides read TGTGCCAGCACAGGGACTAGCACAGATACGCAGTATTTT.

The rearrangement links TRBV6-1 to TRBJ1-1; weak D call: TRBD1 (5 bases). Trimming took 10 bases from V and 5 from J, leaving 14 bases between them. The CDR3 contains 12 residues. The V gene's germline CDR1 is MNHNS and CDR2 SASEGT. CDR3 sequence (DNA): TGTGCCAACACCTTAGGGGTAACTGAAGCTTTCTTT. Protein product: CANTLGVTEAFF.

This clonotype has a count of ten or more. This chain links TRBV6-1 with TRBJ2-7, with D perhaps matching TRBD2 (6 bases). Germline V CDR1 and CDR2: MNHNS, SASEGT. The CDR3 spans 15 residues. V dropped 2 bases and J dropped 3 bases, with 14 bases sitting between them. In DNA form, the CDR3 reads TGTGCCAGCAGTGAAAACCCTAGCGCGGGCTACGAGCAGTACTTC. Its translation: CASSENPSAGYEQYF.

There are a few counts of this clonotype. The V gene is TRBV7-9, the J gene TRBJ2-2; D is perhaps TRBD1 (6 bases). Trimming left V 4 bases short and J 6 bases short, with 9 bases between. The germline V gene has CDR1 SEHNR and CDR2 FQNEAQ (reference sequence). The CDR3 loop spans 13 amino acids. CDR3: CASSYREAGELFF. For the CDR3, the DNA is TGTGCCAGCAGCTACAGGGAAGCCGGGGAGCTGTTTTTT.

With respect to this clonotype: One junction end does not reproduce the germline sequence, and a read error may be involved. The chain carries TRBV10-3 and TRBJ2-1, with D tentatively TRBD2 (5 bases). The CDR3 has 13 amino acids. Germline assignment: CDR1 ENHRY and CDR2 SYGVKD. The CDR3 DNA sequence: TGTGCCATCAGTGCGGAGGAGTACAGTGAGCAGTTCTTC. The encoded protein is CAISAEEYSEQFF.

Comments on this clonotype: A read error may be the cause here, since a much bigger clone is one base away. The rearrangement uses TRBV10-3 and TRBJ2-5; 7 bases are shared with TRBD1. Unmatched junction bases numbered 11, after V lost 8 bases and J lost 2 bases. This CDR3 spans 15 amino acids. The V gene's germline CDR1 is ENHRY and CDR2 SYGVKD. The CDR3 protein is CAIGAGQAVQETQYF. CDR3 bases: TGTGCCATCGGCGCCGGACAGGCGGTACAAGAGACCCAGTACTTC.

This clonotype came up once. One junction end disagrees with the germline gene, perhaps due to a read error. This sequence joins TRBV7-8 and TRBJ1-3; a possible D gene is TRBD1 (6 bases). Germline V gene lookup returns CDR1 SGHVS and CDR2 FQNEAQ. CDR3 size: 17 residues. As DNA, the CDR3 is TGTGCCAGCGGCTTAGCTTATGACCCAGGGGATGGAATCACCATATATTTT. Protein: CASGLAYDPGDGITIYF.

A word on this clonotype: The junction departs from germline at one end; a sequencing error may be responsible. The rearrangement uses TRBV6-5 and TRBJ2-1; D may be TRBD1 (6 bases). This CDR3 is built from 15 residues. Germline V lookup: CDR1 MNHEY, CDR2 SVGAGI. The CDR3 region is CASRGSGVRYSEQFF. The CDR3 nucleotides are TGTGCCAGCAGAGGATCAGGGGTACGATACAGTGAGCAGTTCTTC.